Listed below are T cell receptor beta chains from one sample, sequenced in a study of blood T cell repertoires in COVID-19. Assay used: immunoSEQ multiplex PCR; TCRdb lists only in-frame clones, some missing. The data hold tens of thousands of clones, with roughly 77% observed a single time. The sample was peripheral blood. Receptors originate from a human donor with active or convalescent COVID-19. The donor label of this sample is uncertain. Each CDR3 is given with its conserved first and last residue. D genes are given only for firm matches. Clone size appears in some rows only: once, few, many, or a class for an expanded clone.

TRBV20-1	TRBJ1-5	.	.	CSASGSRQSQHF	TGCAGTGCTAGTGGGAGTAGGCAGTCCCAGCATTTT
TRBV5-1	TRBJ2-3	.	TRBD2	CASSPGLLTDTQYF	TGCGCCAGCAGCCCGGGACTACTCACAGATACGCAGTATTTT
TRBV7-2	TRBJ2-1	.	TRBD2	CASSLDLAAYNEQFF	TGTGCCAGCAGCTTAGACCTAGCGGCCTACAATGAGCAGTTCTTC
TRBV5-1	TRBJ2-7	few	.	CASSSGDSARDEQYF	TGCGCCAGCAGCTCGGGAGACAGTGCCAGGGACGAGCAGTACTTC
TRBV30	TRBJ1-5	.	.	CAWGQGLGNQPQHF	TGTGCCTGGGGCCAGGGTCTCGGCAATCAGCCCCAGCATTTT
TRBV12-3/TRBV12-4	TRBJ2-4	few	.	CATLAKNIQYF	TGTGCCACACTAGCCAAAAACATTCAGTACTTC
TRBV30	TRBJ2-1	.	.	CAWSVSAGQFF	TGTGCCTGGAGTGTTTCCGCCGGGCAGTTCTTC
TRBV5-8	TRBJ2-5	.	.	CASSLQGTLGETQYF	TGTGCCAGCAGCTTACAGGGTACTTTAGGAGAGACCCAGTACTTC
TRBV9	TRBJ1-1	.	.	CASSPGLNTEAFF	TGTGCCAGCAGCCCAGGCCTGAACACTGAAGCTTTCTTT
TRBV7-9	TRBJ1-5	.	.	CASSLGGVGNQPQHF	TGTGCCAGCAGCTTAGGGGGAGTCGGCAATCAGCCCCAGCATTTT
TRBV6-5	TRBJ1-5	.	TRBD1	CASRQGGAQHF	TGTGCCAGCAGACAGGGGGGAGCCCAGCATTTT
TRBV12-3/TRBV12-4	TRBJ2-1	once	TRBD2	CASGRAYEQFF	TGTGCCAGCGGGAGGGCCTATGAGCAGTTCTTC
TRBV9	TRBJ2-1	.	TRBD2	CASSAQGLALNEQFF	TGTGCCAGCAGCGCCCAGGGACTAGCGCTTAATGAGCAGTTCTTC
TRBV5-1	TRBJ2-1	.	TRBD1	CASSFPPDRDYNEQFF	TGCGCCAGCAGCTTCCCCCCGGACAGGGACTACAATGAGCAGTTCTTC
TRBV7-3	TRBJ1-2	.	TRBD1	CASSAPDRGQQGYTF	TGTGCCAGCAGCGCTCCGGACAGGGGCCAGCAGGGCTACACCTTC
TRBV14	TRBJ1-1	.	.	CASSPGQNNPGAFF	TGTGCCAGCAGTCCTGGACAGAACAACCCCGGAGCTTTCTTT
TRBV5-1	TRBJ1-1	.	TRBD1	CASSFSPDRGTEAFF	TGCGCCAGCAGCTTCTCTCCGGACAGGGGCACTGAAGCTTTCTTT
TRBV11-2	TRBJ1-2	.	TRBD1	CASSSIRGQDYGYTF	TGTGCCAGCAGCTCGATCAGGGGGCAGGACTATGGCTACACCTTC
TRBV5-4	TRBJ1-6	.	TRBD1	CASSPDRGDWSPLHF	TGTGCCAGCAGCCCCGACAGGGGGGATTGGTCACCCCTCCACTTT
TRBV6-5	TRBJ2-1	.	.	CASRSGLHEQFF	TGTGCCAGCAGATCCGGTCTGCATGAGCAGTTCTTC